The T cell receptor beta chain described here comes from a study of cytomegalovirus exposure and HLA in healthy donors. The method was immunoSEQ multiplex PCR; TCRdb's version includes in-frame clones alone and lacks a portion of them. The sample contains some 130,000 clones, approximately 84% of which appear only once. The CDR3 has 17 residues. The ends were cut back, 5 bases at V and 0 bases at J, with 17 bases in the middle. Per germline, CDR1 KGHSH and CDR2 LQKENI. The receptor's source is a man aged 25-45 years in good health and CMV-seropositive. V is TRBV18 and J is TRBJ1-5; no clear D gene. What was sequenced was PBMCs. In DNA form, the CDR3 reads TGTGCCAGCTCATACGGGTCGCCCATTTCTAGCAATCAGCCCCAGCATTTT. Translating it yields CASSYGSPISSNQPQHF. Drawing the rest from reference TRBV18 and TRBJ1-5, the complete variable domain is NAGVMQNPRHLVRRRGQEARLRCSPMKGHSHVYWYRQLPEEGLKFMVYLQKENIIDESGMPKERFSAEFPKEGPSILRIQQVVRGDSAAYFCASSYGSPISSNQPQHFGDGTRLSIL.